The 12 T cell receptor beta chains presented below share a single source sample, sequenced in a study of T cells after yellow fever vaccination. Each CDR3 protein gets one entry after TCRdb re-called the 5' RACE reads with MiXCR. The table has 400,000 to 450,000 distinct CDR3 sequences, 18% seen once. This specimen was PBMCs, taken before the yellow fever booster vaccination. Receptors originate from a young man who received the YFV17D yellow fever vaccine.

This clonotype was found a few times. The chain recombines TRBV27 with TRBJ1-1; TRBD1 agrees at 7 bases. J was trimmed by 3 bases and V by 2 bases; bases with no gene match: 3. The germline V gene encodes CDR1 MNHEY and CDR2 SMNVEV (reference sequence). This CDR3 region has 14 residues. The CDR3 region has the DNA TGTGCCAGCAGTTTAGCAGGGGGGTACACTGAAGCTTTCTTT. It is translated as CASSLAGGYTEAFF.

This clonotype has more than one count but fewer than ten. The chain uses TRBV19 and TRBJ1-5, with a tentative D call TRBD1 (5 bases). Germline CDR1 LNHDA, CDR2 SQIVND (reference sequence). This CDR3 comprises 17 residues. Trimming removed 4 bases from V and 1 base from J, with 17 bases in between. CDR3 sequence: CASSKGGGRASNQPQHF. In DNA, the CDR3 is TGTGCCAGTAGTAAGGGCGGGGGGAGAGCAAGCAATCAGCCCCAGCATTTT.

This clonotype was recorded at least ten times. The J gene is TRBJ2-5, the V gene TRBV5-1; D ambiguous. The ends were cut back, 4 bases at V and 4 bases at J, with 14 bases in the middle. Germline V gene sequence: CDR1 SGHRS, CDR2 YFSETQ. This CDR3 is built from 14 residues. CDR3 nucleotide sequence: TGCGCCAGCAGCCCGGACCCGAACACAGAGACCCAGTACTTC. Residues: CASSPDPNTETQYF.

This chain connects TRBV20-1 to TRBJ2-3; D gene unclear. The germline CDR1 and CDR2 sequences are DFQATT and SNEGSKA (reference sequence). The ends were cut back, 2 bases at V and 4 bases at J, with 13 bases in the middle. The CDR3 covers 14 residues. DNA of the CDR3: TGCAGTGCTAGAAGGCGTGGCCCCCCAGATACGCAGTATTTT. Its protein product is CSARRRGPPDTQYF.

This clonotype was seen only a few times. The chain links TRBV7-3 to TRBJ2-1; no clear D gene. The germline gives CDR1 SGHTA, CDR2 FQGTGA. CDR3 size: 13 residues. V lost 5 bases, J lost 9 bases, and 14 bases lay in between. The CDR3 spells CASSTRSEAEQFF. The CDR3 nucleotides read TGTGCCAGCAGCACCAGAAGCGAGGCTGAGCAGTTCTTC. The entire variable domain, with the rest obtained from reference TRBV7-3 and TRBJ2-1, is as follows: GAGVSQTPSNKVTEKGKYVELRCDPISGHTALYWYRQSLGQGPEFLIYFQGTGAADDSGLPNDRFFAVRPEGSVSTLKIQRTERGDSAVYLCASSTRSEAEQFFGPGTRLTVL.

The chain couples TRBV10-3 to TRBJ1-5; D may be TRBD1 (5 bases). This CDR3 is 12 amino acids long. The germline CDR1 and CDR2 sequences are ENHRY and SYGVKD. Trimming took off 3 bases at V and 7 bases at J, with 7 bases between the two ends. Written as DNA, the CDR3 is TGTGCCATCAGTGATGGGGCACAGCCCCAGCATTTT. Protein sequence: CAISDGAQPQHF.

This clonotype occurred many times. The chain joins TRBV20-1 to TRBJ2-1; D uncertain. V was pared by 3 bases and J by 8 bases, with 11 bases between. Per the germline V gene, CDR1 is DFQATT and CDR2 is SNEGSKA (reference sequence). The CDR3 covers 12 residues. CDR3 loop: CSASPLWDEQFF. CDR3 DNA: TGCAGTGCTAGCCCGTTATGGGATGAGCAGTTCTTC.

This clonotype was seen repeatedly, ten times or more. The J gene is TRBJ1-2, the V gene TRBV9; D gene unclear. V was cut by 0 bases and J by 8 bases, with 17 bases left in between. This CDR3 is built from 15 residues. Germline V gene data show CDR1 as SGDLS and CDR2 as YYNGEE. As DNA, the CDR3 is TGTGCCAGCAGCGTAGCTACCGCAGGACCCGGCGGCTACACCTTC. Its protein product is CASSVATAGPGGYTF.

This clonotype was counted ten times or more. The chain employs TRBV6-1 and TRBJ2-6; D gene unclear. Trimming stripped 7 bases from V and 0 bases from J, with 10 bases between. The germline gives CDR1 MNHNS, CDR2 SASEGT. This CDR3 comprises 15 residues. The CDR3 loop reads CASNTWYSGANVLTF. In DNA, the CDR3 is TGTGCCAGCAATACCTGGTACTCTGGGGCCAACGTCCTGACTTTC.

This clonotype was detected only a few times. The CDR3 here is CACREQRPNTGELFF. Written as DNA, the CDR3 is TGTGCCTGCAGGGAACAAAGACCGAACACCGGGGAGCTGTTTTTT. The chain carries TRBV30 and TRBJ2-2; tentatively, D is TRBD1 (5 bases). The CDR3 totals 15 residues. Germline V lookup: CDR1 GTSNPN, CDR2 SVGIG (reference sequence). The V gene lost 6 bases and the J gene lost 0 bases, with 14 bases spanning the gap.

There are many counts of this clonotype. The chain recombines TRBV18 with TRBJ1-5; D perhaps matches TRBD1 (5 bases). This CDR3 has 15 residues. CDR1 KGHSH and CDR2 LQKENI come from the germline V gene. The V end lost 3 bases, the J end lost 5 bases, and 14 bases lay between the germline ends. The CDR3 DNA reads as TGTGCCAGCTCACCGGGGGGGGGTGCCGATCAGCCCCAGCATTTT. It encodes CASSPGGGADQPQHF.

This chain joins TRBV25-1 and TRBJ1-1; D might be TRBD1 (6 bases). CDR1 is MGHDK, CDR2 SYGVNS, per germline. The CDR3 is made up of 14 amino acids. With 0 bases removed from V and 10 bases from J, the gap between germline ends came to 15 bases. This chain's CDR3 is CASSEYGGLGRAFF. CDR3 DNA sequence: TGTGCCAGCAGTGAATATGGGGGGCTGGGTCGAGCTTTCTTT.